The 28 T cell receptor beta chains given below trace back to one sample, sequenced in a study of cytomegalovirus exposure and HLA in healthy donors. The PCR contained 60 Vbeta and 13 Jbeta primers. Generated by immunoSEQ multiplex PCR, the TCRdb table keeps only in-frame clones and is missing some. Here the sample table reports under 200,000 clones. Material for sequencing was PBMCs. These receptors were collected from a young man in good health and CMV-seronegative.

The chain combines TRBV29-1 with TRBJ2-5; 7 bases are shared with TRBD1. Looked up from germline, CDR1 is SQVTM and CDR2 is ANQGSEA. Germline trimming cut 4 bases from V and 5 bases from J; bases unmatched to any gene: 7. There are 13 residues in the CDR3. The CDR3 nucleotides are TGCAGCGTTGGCCAGGGGGTAGGGGAGACCCAGTACTTC. This sequence encodes CSVGQGVGETQYF.

The chain employs TRBV4-1 and TRBJ2-3; D may be TRBD1 (5 bases). CDR1 and CDR2 (germline): MGHRA, YSYEKL. The V and J ends lost 1 base and 0 bases respectively, with 5 bases between them. This CDR3 is 14 amino acids long. The CDR3 sequence is CASSQGTSTDTQYF. CDR3 bases: TGCGCCAGCAGCCAAGGGACAAGCACAGATACGCAGTATTTT.

The chain combines TRBV6-5 with TRBJ2-5; the D gene is possibly TRBD2 (6 bases). The DNA end favors TRBJ2-7, so the J call may be wrong. Germline CDR1 reads MNHEY; CDR2 reads SVGAGI. The CDR3 spans 15 residues. The CDR3 coding sequence is TGTGCCAGCAGTTACAGCCTAGCGAGCTCCTACGAGCAGTACTTC. It codes for CASSYSLASSYEQYF.

The genes are TRBV29-1 and TRBJ2-3; weak D call: TRBD2 (5 bases). From germline, CDR1 is SQVTM and CDR2 ANQGSEA. The V gene lost 6 bases and the J gene lost 5 bases, with 18 bases spanning the gap. The CDR3 is made up of 14 amino acids. The chain's CDR3 is CSVPPDWGLDTQYF. CDR3 nucleotide sequence: TGCAGCGTCCCACCGGACTGGGGATTAGATACGCAGTATTTT.

CDR3 amino acids: CASSPPSGRGTGNTIYF. The CDR3 nucleotides are TGTGCCAGCTCACCACCTAGCGGACGGGGAACTGGAAACACCATATATTTT. The rearrangement joins TRBV18 to TRBJ1-3; D is ambiguous. Germline-derived CDR1 and CDR2 are KGHSH and LQKENI. With 0 bases removed from V and 2 bases from J, the gap between germline ends came to 14 bases. The CDR3 loop spans 17 amino acids.

The rearrangement joins TRBV15 to TRBJ2-7; D may be TRBD1 (6 bases). The germline CDR1 and CDR2 sequences are LNHNV and YYDKDF (reference sequence). The CDR3 length is 13 residues. The V gene lost 3 bases and the J gene lost 1 base, with 7 bases spanning the gap. CDR3 coding DNA: TGTGCCACCAGCAGCGGGACATCCTACGAGCAGTACTTC. Residues: CATSSGTSYEQYF. Complete variable domain (other parts from reference TRBV15 and TRBJ2-7): DAMVIQNPRYQVTQFGKPVTLSCSQTLNHNVMYWYQQKSSQAPKLLFHYYDKDFNNEADTPDNFQSRRPNTSFCFLDIRSPGLGDTAMYLCATSSGTSYEQYFGPGTRLTVT.

This chain joins TRBV19 and TRBJ2-7, with 8 bases fitting TRBD1. The length of the CDR3 is 14 residues. The V segment lost 3 bases and the J segment 3 bases; nucleotides outside the gene matches: 4. The germline V gene encodes CDR1 LNHDA and CDR2 SQIVND (reference sequence). CDR3 sequence: CASSMGQVDYEQYF. The CDR3 DNA reads TGTGCCAGTAGTATGGGACAGGTCGACTACGAGCAGTACTTC.

The rearrangement uses TRBV28 and TRBJ2-3; TRBD2 agrees at 10 bases. Germline CDR1 MDHEN, CDR2 SYDVKM. The CDR3 is 15 residues long. V trimming: 5 bases; J trimming: 5 bases; junction bases outside the gene matches: 7. CDR3 amino acids: CASSLPSGSGDTQYF. The CDR3 DNA sequence: TGTGCCAGCAGTCTCCCTAGCGGGAGTGGAGATACGCAGTATTTT.

The rearrangement uses TRBV18 and TRBJ2-5, with 7 bases fitting TRBD1. The CDR3 is made up of 15 amino acids. The V gene's germline CDR1 is KGHSH and CDR2 LQKENI. Trimming removed 4 bases from V and 2 bases from J; junction bases left unmatched: 7. This chain's CDR3 is CASSLQGQSQETQYF. Written as DNA, the CDR3 is TGTGCCAGCTCACTTCAGGGACAGAGTCAAGAGACCCAGTACTTC.

The chain carries TRBV9 and TRBJ1-3, with 7 bases aligning to TRBD1. The CDR3 totals 15 residues. The V gene end was trimmed by 0 bases and the J gene end by 3 bases; junction bases not matched to a gene: 3. Germline CDR1 and CDR2: SGDLS and YYNGEE. This CDR3 is CASSVETGSGNTIYF. In DNA form, the CDR3 reads TGTGCCAGCAGCGTAGAGACAGGGAGTGGAAACACCATATATTTT.

V and J are TRBV30 and TRBJ2-2; TRBD2 aligns across 7 bases. The CDR3 contains 14 residues. The V gene's germline CDR1 is GTSNPN and CDR2 SVGIG (reference sequence). With V trimmed by 4 bases and J by 5 bases, 7 bases remained unmatched. The CDR3, as DNA: TGTGCCTGGACCGGACTAGTATATACCGGGGAGCTGTTTTTT. Translating gives CAWTGLVYTGELFF.

This chain connects TRBV4-2 to TRBJ2-6; TRBD1 might be the D (5 bases). Deletions cut 0 bases from V and 0 bases from J, with 12 bases between. CDR3 length: 18 amino acids. The germline V gene has CDR1 LGHNA and CDR2 YNFKEQ. The CDR3 bases are TGTGCCAGCAGCCAAGATATGGGGCCAGCCTCTGGGGCCAACGTCCTGACTTTC. It encodes CASSQDMGPASGANVLTF.

This chain connects TRBV19 to TRBJ2-7; unclear D gene. The CDR3 is 13 residues long. Germline CDR1 reads LNHDA; CDR2 reads SQIVND (reference sequence). Between the trimmed V and J ends, which lost 3 bases and 3 bases, there was a span of 9 bases. The CDR3 loop is CASSMGSIYEQYF. The CDR3 region has the DNA TGTGCCAGTAGTATGGGCAGTATCTACGAGCAGTACTTC.

The chain links TRBV4-3 to TRBJ1-2; TRBD1 matches 9 bases. In germline, CDR1 is LGHNA, CDR2 YSLEER. The ends lost 0 bases at V and 8 bases at J; junction bases unmatched: 4. This CDR3 contains 14 residues. The CDR3 is CASSQDGTGSGYTF. CDR3 sequence (DNA): TGCGCCAGCAGCCAAGACGGGACAGGGTCCGGCTACACCTTC.

The CDR3 DNA is TGTGCTAGTGGTTTGCTGACAGGGGAGGATGGCTACACCTTC. Translating gives CASGLLTGEDGYTF. The chain couples TRBV12-5 to TRBJ1-2; the match to TRBD1 covers 8 bases. Germline V gene data show CDR1 as LGHNT and CDR2 as FRNRAP. Losses at the gene ends were 2 bases for V and 6 bases for J; bases not matched to a gene: 5. The CDR3 is 14 amino acids.

The V and J genes are TRBV7-8 and TRBJ1-4; D ambiguous. Trimming removed 5 bases from V and 0 bases from J, with 13 bases in between. This CDR3 has 16 residues. Per germline, CDR1 SGHVS and CDR2 FQNEAQ. The CDR3 reads CASSILAGSTNEKLFF. As DNA, the CDR3 is TGTGCCAGCAGCATCCTAGCGGGATCAACTAATGAAAAACTGTTTTTT. The full variable domain, its missing parts supplied by reference TRBV7-8 and TRBJ1-4, is GAGVSQSPRYKVAKRGQDVALRCDPISGHVSLFWYQQALGQGPEFLTYFQNEAQLDKSGLPSDRFFAERPEGSVSTLKIQRTQQEDSAVYLCASSILAGSTNEKLFFGSGTQLSVL.

The chain couples TRBV28 to TRBJ1-4, with D possibly TRBD1 on 6 matching bases. V lost 4 bases and J 6 bases, leaving 24 bases between the germline ends. Germline values: CDR1 MDHEN, CDR2 SYDVKM. CDR3 length: 18 amino acids. For the CDR3, the DNA is TGTGCCAGCAGTTCGGTCCGGTCCCGAGGGGGTATCGATGAAAAACTGTTTTTT. Its protein product is CASSSVRSRGGIDEKLFF.

V and J are TRBV5-4 and TRBJ2-5; D gene uncertain. V lost 4 bases to trimming and J lost 2 bases, with 3 bases between them. Germline CDR1 and CDR2: SGHNT and YYREEE (reference sequence). The CDR3 consists of 11 residues. In DNA, the CDR3 is TGTGCCAGCAGCCAGCAAGAGACCCAGTACTTC. This sequence encodes CASSQQETQYF.

J is TRBJ1-3 and V is TRBV5-1, with TRBD1 identical over 7 bases. Germline V gene lookup returns CDR1 SGHRS and CDR2 YFSETQ. The CDR3 contains 17 residues. The junction had 8 bases not matched to a gene; V was cut back by 2 bases and J by 0 bases. The CDR3 is CASSFNPGQSSGNTIYF. Here the CDR3 DNA reads TGCGCCAGCAGCTTTAATCCGGGACAGAGCTCTGGAAACACCATATATTTT.

The J gene is TRBJ1-6, the V gene TRBV11-3; D gene uncertain. Trimming cost V 1 base and J 10 bases, with 11 bases left between them. Germline-derived CDR1 and CDR2 are SGHNT and YENEEA. The CDR3 has 14 amino acids. As DNA, the CDR3 is TGTGCCAGCAGCTTAGCGGTGTCGGGATCACCCCTCCACTTT. This encodes CASSLAVSGSPLHF.

The chain employs TRBV19 and TRBJ1-2; D is undetermined. The germline V and J ends were trimmed by 5 bases and 0 bases, with 13 bases remaining between them. CDR1 LNHDA and CDR2 SQIVND come from the germline V gene (reference sequence). The CDR3 has 15 amino acids. CDR3: CASSLGQPTNYGYTF. In DNA form, the CDR3 reads TGTGCCAGTAGTCTTGGGCAGCCTACTAACTATGGCTACACCTTC. The whole variable domain, remainder taken from reference TRBV19 and TRBJ1-2, is DGGITQSPKYLFRKEGQNVTLSCEQNLNHDAMYWYRQDPGQGLRLIYYSQIVNDFQKGDIAEGYSVSREKKESFPLTVTSAQKNPTAFYLCASSLGQPTNYGYTFGSGTRLTVV.

This sequence joins TRBV7-9 and TRBJ2-1, with TRBD2 matching 12 bases. This CDR3 contains 17 residues. The germline V gene encodes CDR1 SEHNR and CDR2 FQNEAQ (reference sequence). The ends lost 0 bases at V and 7 bases at J; junction bases unmatched: 7. The DNA of the CDR3 is TGTGCCAGCAGCTTAGCGCCGGCTAGCGGGGGGGCAAATGAGCAGTTCTTC. Translation: CASSLAPASGGANEQFF.

This chain links TRBV7-9 with TRBJ2-3, with D possibly matching TRBD1 (6 bases). V lost 2 bases to trimming and J lost 0 bases, with 9 bases between them. There are 15 residues in the CDR3. Germline V gives CDR1 SEHNR, CDR2 FQNEAQ (reference sequence). The CDR3 sequence: CASSLRDTSTDTQYF. CDR3 DNA sequence: TGTGCCAGCAGCTTAAGGGACACTAGCACAGATACGCAGTATTTT.

V is TRBV6-5 and J is TRBJ1-1; D gene uncertain. Deletions cut 4 bases from V and 1 base from J, with 7 bases between. CDR1 is MNHEY, CDR2 SVGAGI, per germline. The CDR3 consists of 13 residues. For the CDR3, the DNA is TGTGCCAGCAGTTCCAACACGAACACTGAAGCTTTCTTT. Translation gives CASSSNTNTEAFF.

J is TRBJ2-6 and V is TRBV11-2; 8 bases map to TRBD1. The CDR3 extends over 15 amino acids. Germline lookup yields CDR1 SGHAT and CDR2 FQNNGV. V lost 5 bases, J lost 2 bases, and 2 bases stayed unmatched. CDR3 nucleotides: TGTGCCAGCAGCCTGGACAGGGCTGGGGCCAACGTCCTGACTTTC. It encodes CASSLDRAGANVLTF.

The chain carries TRBV7-6 and TRBJ1-3, with 8 bases matching TRBD1. Germline V CDR1 and CDR2: SGHVS, FNYEAQ. The J segment lost 2 bases and the V segment lost 1 base, leaving 7 bases of the junction unmatched. There are 17 residues in the CDR3. CDR3 sequence: CASSLVPTGDTGNTIYF. As DNA, the CDR3 is TGTGCCAGCAGCTTAGTCCCGACAGGGGATACTGGAAACACCATATATTTT. Full variable domain (rest looked up from reference TRBV7-6 and TRBJ1-3): GAGVSQSPRYKVTKRGQDVALRCDPISGHVSLYWYRQALGQGPEFLTYFNYEAQQDKSGLPNDRFSAERPEGSISTLTIQRTEQRDSAMYRCASSLVPTGDTGNTIYFGEGSWLTVV.

CDR3 nucleotides: TGTGCCAGTACCCCGAGAGGGAGGGATTCACCCCTCCACTTT. The encoded protein is CASTPRGRDSPLHF. This sequence joins TRBV19 and TRBJ1-6, with D unclear. The CDR3 totals 14 residues. Germline V lookup: CDR1 LNHDA, CDR2 SQIVND (reference sequence). Trimming removed 7 bases at V and 8 bases at J, with 15 bases between.

CDR3 DNA: TGTGCCAGCAGCTCAGGACTAGTAGGAGGCACAGATACGCAGTATTTT. Encoded protein: CASSSGLVGGTDTQYF. V is TRBV11-3 and J is TRBJ2-3, with 7 bases fitting TRBD2. V gave up 4 bases and J gave up 1 base; unmatched junction bases: 8. The CDR3 consists of 16 residues. Per germline, CDR1 SGHNT and CDR2 YENEEA.